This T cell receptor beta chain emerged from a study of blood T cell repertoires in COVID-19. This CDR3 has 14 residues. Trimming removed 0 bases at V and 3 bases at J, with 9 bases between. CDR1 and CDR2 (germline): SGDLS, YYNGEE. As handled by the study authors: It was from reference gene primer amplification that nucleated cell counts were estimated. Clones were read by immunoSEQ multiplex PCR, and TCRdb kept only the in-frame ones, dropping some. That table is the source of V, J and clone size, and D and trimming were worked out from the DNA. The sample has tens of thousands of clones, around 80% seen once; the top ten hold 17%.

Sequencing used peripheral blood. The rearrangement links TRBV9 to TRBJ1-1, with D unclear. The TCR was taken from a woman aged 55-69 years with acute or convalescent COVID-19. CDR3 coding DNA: TGTGCCAGCAGCGTAGTCCCAGGATACACTGAAGCTTTCTTT. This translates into CASSVVPGYTEAFF.